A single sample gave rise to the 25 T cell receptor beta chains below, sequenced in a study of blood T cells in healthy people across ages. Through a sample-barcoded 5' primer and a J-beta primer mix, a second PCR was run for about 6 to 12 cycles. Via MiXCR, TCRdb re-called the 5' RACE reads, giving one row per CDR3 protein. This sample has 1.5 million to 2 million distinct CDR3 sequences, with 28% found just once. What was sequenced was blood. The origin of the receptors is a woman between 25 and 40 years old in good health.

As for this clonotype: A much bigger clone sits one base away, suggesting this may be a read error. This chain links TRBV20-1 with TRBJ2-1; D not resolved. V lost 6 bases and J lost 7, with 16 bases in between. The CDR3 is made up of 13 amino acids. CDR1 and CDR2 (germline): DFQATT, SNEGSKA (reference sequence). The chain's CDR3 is CSAREVPRNEQFF. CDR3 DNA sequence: TGCAGTGCCCGAGAGGTCCCTCGGAATGAGCAGTTCTTC.

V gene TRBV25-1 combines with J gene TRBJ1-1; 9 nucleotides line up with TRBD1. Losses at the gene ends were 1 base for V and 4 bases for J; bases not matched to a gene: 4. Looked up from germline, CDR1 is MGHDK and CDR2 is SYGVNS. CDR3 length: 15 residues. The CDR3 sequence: CASSEWDREATEAFF. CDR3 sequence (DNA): TGTGCCAGCAGTGAATGGGACAGGGAGGCCACTGAAGCTTTCTTT.

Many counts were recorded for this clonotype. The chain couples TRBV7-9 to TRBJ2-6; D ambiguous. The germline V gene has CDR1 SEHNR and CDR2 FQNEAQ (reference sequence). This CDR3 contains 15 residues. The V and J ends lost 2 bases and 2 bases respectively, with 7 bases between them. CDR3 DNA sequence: TGTGCCAGCAGCTTATGGGCGACTGGGGCCAACGTCCTGACTTTC. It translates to CASSLWATGANVLTF.

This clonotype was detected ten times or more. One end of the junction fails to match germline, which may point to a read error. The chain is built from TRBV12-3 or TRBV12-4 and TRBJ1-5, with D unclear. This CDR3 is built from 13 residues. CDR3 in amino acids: CASSLALGQPQHF. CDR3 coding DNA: TGTGCCAGCAGCTTAGCGCTAGGTCAGCCCCAGCATTTT.

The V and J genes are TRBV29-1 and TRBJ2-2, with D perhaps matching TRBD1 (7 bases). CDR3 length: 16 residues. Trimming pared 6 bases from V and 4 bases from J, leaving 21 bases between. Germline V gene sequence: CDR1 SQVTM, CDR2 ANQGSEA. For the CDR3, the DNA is TGCAGCGTCGGGAGCGACAGGGCAGCCTCCACCGGGGAGCTGTTTTTT. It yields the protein CSVGSDRAASTGELFF.

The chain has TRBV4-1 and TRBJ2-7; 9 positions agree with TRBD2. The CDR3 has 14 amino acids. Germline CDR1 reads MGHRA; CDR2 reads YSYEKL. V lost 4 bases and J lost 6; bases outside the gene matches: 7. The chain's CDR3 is CASSLPGLAREQYF. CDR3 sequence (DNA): TGCGCCAGCAGCCTCCCGGGACTAGCTCGCGAGCAGTACTTC.

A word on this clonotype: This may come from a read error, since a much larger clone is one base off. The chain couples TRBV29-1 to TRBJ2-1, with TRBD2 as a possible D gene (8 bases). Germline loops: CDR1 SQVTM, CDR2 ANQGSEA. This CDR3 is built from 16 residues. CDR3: CSVEDREGAVYSEQFF. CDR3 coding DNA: TGCAGCGTTGAAGATCGGGAGGGGGCGGTCTACAGTGAGCAGTTCTTC.

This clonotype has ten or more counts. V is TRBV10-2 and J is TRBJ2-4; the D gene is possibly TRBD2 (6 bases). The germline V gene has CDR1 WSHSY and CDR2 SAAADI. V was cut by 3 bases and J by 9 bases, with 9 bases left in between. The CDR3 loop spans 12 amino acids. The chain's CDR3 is CASSERGGIQYF. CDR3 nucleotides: TGCGCCAGCAGTGAACGGGGAGGCATTCAGTACTTC.

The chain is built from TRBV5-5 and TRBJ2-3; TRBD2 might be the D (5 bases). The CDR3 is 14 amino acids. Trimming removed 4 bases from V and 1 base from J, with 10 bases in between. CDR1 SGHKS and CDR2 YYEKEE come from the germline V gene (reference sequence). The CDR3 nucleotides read TGTGCCAGCAGCATCGGGGTGGGCACAGATACGCAGTATTTT. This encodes CASSIGVGTDTQYF.

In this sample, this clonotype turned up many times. The CDR3 reads CASSLATSGGTPYEQYF. The CDR3 DNA reads TGCGCCAGCAGCTTGGCAACTAGCGGGGGGACCCCCTACGAGCAGTACTTC. This chain connects TRBV5-1 to TRBJ2-7; TRBD2 matches 12 bases. The CDR3 consists of 17 residues. Germline loops: CDR1 SGHRS, CDR2 YFSETQ. Trimming took 0 bases from V and 2 from J; bases not matched to a gene: 6.

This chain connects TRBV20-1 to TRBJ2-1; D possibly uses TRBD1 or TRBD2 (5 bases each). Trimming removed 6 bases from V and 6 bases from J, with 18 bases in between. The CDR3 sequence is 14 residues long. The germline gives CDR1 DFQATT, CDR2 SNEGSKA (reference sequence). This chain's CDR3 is CSAPGLVGTNEQFF. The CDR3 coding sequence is TGCAGTGCCCCTGGTCTTGTAGGGACCAATGAGCAGTTCTTC.

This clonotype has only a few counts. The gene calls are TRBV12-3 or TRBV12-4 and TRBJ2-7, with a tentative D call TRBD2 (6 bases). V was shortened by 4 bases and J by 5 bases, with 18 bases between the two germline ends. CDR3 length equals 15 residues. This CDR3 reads CASSSPSGVGHEQYF. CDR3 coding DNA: TGTGCCAGCAGTTCCCCCTCGGGGGTGGGTCACGAGCAGTACTTC.

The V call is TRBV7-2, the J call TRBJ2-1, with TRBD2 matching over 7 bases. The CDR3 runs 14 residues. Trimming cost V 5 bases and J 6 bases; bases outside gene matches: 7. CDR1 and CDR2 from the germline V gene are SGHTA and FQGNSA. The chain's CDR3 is CASSPGGRANEQFF. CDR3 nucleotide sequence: TGTGCCAGCAGCCCGGGAGGAAGGGCCAATGAGCAGTTCTTC.

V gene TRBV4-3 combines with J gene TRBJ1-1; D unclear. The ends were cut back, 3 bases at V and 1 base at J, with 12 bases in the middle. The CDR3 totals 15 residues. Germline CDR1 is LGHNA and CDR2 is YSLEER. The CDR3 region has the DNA TGCGCCAGCAGCCATTCAACGGCAGAGAACACTGAAGCTTTCTTT. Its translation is CASSHSTAENTEAFF.

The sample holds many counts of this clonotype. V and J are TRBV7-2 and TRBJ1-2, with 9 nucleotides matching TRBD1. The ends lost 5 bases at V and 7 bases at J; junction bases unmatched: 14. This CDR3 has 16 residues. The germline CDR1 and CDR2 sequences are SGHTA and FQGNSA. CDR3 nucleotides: TGTGCCAGCAGCCAACGACCGGGACAGGGAGGGGGTGGCTACACCTTC. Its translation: CASSQRPGQGGGGYTF.

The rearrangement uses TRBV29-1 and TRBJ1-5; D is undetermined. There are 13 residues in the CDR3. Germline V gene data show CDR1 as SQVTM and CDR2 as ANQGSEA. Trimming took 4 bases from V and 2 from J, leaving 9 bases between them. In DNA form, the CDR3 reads TGCAGCGTTGGAAGCATGGGCAATCAGCCCCAGCATTTT. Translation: CSVGSMGNQPQHF.

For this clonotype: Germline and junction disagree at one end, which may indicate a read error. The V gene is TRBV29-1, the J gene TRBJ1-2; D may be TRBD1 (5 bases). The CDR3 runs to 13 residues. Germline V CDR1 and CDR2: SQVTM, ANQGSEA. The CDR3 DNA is TGCAGAGTTGCGGGGCAAGACATCTATGGCTACACCTTC. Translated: CRVAGQDIYGYTF.

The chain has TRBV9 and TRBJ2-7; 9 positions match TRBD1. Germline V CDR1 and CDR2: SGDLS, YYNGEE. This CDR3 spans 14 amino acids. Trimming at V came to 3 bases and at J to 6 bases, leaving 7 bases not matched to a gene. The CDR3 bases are TGTGCCAGCAGCGGGAGACAGGGGGTAGGCGAGCAGTACTTC. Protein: CASSGRQGVGEQYF.

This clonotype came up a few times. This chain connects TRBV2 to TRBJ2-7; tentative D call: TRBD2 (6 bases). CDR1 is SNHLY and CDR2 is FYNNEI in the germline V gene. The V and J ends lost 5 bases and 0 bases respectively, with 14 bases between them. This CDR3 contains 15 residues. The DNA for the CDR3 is TGTGCCAGCAGTTATCTTCCCGGGGGCTCCTACGAGCAGTACTTC. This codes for CASSYLPGGSYEQYF.

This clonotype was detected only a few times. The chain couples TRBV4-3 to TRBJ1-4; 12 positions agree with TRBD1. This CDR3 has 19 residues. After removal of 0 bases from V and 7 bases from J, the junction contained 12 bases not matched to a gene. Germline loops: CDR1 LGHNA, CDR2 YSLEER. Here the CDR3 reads CASSQEIQGQGATGEKLFF. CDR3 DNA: TGCGCCAGCAGCCAAGAGATTCAGGGACAGGGGGCAACAGGTGAAAAACTGTTTTTT.

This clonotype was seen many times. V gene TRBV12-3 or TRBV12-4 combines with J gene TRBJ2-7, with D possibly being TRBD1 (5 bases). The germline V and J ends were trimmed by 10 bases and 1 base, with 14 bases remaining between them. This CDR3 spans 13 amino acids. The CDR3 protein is CATGQGSSYEQYF. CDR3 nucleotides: TGTGCCACAGGCCAGGGATCATCCTACGAGCAGTACTTC.

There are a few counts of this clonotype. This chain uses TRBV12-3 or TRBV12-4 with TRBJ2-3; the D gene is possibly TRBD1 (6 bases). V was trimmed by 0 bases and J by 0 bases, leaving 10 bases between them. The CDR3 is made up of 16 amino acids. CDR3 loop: CASSLATGPSTDTQYF. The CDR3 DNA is TGTGCCAGCAGTTTAGCCACAGGGCCCAGCACAGATACGCAGTATTTT.

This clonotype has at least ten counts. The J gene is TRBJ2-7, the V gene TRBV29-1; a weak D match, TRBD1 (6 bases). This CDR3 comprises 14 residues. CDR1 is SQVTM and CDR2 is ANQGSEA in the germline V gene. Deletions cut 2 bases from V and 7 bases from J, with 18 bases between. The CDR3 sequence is CSVEKGQGLGEQYF. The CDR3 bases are TGCAGCGTTGAAAAGGGTCAGGGGTTGGGAGAGCAGTACTTC.

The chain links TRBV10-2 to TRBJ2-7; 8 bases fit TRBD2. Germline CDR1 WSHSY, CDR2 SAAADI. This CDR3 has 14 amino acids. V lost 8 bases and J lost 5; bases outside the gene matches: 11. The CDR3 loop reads CASGLGGGPNEQYF. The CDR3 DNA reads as TGCGCCAGCGGATTGGGCGGGGGGCCGAACGAGCAGTACTTC.

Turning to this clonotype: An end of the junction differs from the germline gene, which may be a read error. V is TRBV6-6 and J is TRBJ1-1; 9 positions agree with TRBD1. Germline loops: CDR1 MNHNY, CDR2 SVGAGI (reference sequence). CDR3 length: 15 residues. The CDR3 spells CAGSFLDRGDTEAFF. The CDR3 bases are TGTGCCGGCAGTTTCTTGGACAGGGGAGACACTGAAGCTTTCTTT.